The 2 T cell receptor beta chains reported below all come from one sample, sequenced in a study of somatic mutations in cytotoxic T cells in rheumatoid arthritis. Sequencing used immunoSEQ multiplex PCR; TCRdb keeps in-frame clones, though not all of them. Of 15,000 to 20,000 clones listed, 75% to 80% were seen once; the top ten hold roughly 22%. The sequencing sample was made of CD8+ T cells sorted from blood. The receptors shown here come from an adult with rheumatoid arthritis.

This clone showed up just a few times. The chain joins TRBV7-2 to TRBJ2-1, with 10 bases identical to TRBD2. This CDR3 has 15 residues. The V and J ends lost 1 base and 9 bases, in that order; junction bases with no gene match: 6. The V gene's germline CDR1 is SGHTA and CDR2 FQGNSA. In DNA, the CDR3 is TGTGCCAGCAGCTTAGTGCTAGCGGGAGTGGTTGAGCAGTTCTTC. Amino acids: CASSLVLAGVVEQFF.

CDR3: CASVQGWASGNPYNEQFF. The CDR3 DNA is TGTGCCAGCGTTCAAGGATGGGCTAGCGGAAACCCCTACAATGAGCAGTTCTTC. This rearrangement joins TRBV27 to TRBJ2-1; TRBD2 aligns across 7 bases. Germline CDR1 and CDR2: MNHEY and SMNVEV (reference sequence). The CDR3 length is 18 residues. V lost 8 bases to trimming and J lost 2 bases; unmatched junction nucleotides: 18.